The 6 T cell receptor beta chains presented below share a single source sample, sequenced in a study of blood T cell repertoires in COVID-19. Some clones are missing from TCRdb's copy, which holds only in-frame ones; the method was immunoSEQ multiplex PCR. The sample consists of fewer than 450,000 clones, approximately 85% of them appearing once. Sample: PBMCs or T cells enriched from blood (not recorded which). The receptor set was obtained from a woman aged 40 to 50 with acute COVID-19.

In the case of this clone: Other DNA sequences from this sample encode an identical CDR3 as well. The chain combines TRBV19 with TRBJ1-1, with TRBD1 matching 7 bases. Trimming removed 3 bases from V and 4 bases from J; junction bases left unmatched: 5. The CDR3 extends over 14 amino acids. Germline assignment: CDR1 LNHDA and CDR2 SQIVND (reference sequence). CDR3 DNA sequence: TGTGCCAGTAGTATGGGGCAGGGGGTCACTGAAGCTTTCTTT. Protein product: CASSMGQGVTEAFF.

The count of this clone is one. The rearrangement links TRBV9 to TRBJ1-6; D remains unclear. Trimming shortened V by 0 bases and J by 0 bases, and 10 bases separated the two germline ends. CDR1 and CDR2 (germline): SGDLS, YYNGEE. The CDR3 covers 17 residues. The CDR3 region has the DNA TGTGCCAGCAGCGTAGATCAATGGAGCTCCTATAATTCACCCCTCCACTTT. Translation gives CASSVDQWSSYNSPLHF.

The genes are TRBV5-4 and TRBJ2-5, with a tentative D call TRBD2 (6 bases). Germline CDR1 and CDR2: SGHNT and YYREEE (reference sequence). CDR3 length equals 13 residues. The germline V and J ends were trimmed by 5 bases and 4 bases, with 12 bases remaining between them. The CDR3 loop reads CASRPGVGETQYF. Written as DNA, the CDR3 is TGTGCCAGCAGACCGGGGGTGGGAGAGACCCAGTACTTC. The entire variable domain, with the rest obtained from reference TRBV5-4 and TRBJ2-5, is as follows: ETGVTQSPTHLIKTRGQQVTLRCSSQSGHNTVSWYQQALGQGPQFIFQYYREEENGRGNFPPRFSGLQFPNYSSELNVNALELDDSALYLCASRPGVGETQYFGPGTRLLVL.

The DNA for the CDR3 is TGTGCCAGTAGTATAAGTGGCGGGGGATACAATGAGCAGTTCTTC. It encodes CASSISGGGYNEQFF. The chain couples TRBV19 to TRBJ2-1; TRBD2 aligns across 7 bases. Germline V gene sequence: CDR1 LNHDA, CDR2 SQIVND (reference sequence). The V gene end was trimmed by 2 bases and the J gene end by 4 bases; junction bases not matched to a gene: 5. The CDR3 has 15 amino acids.

This clone was seen a single time. The rearrangement links TRBV30 to TRBJ2-7, with 10 bases that match TRBD1. The junction had 4 bases not matched to a gene; V was cut back by 4 bases and J by 1 base. The germline V gene has CDR1 GTSNPN and CDR2 SVGIG (reference sequence). CDR3 length: 14 amino acids. The CDR3: CAWNRDRGSYEQYF. The CDR3 region has the DNA TGTGCCTGGAATCGGGACAGGGGTTCCTACGAGCAGTACTTC.

This chain's CDR3 is CASSGTRGVQFTSSRNEQFF. The CDR3 coding sequence is TGTGCCAGCAGTGGGACTCGGGGGGTCCAATTCACCTCCTCGAGGAATGAGCAGTTCTTC. J is TRBJ2-1 and V is TRBV6-1; 7 positions match TRBD2. Germline V lookup: CDR1 MNHNS, CDR2 SASEGT. The CDR3 contains 20 residues. Germline trimming cut 4 bases from V and 7 bases from J; bases unmatched to any gene: 25.